The clone carrying this T cell receptor beta chain was counted a few times. Its target is unknown. The sample is drawn from a study of naive and memory T cell subsets. Study-level findings and limits: Over 95% of naive TCR sequences appeared only once after error correction, unlike memory subsets.

Two oligonucleotides, mixed equimolar, formed the beta constant-region primer covering TRBC1 and TRBC2. A single record per CDR3 protein comes from TCRdb applying MiXCR to the UMI-ligation and nested PCR reads. The top ten clones hold more than 1.5% of a sample with some 100,000 distinct CDR3 sequences, around 6.5% of them seen once. V dropped 4 bases and J dropped 6; count of bases not matched to a gene: 7. Germline V gene data show CDR1 as SGHTA and CDR2 as FQGNSA. CDR3 length: 14 residues. The sequence was obtained from a human donor in good health. Sequenced: central memory CD4+ T cells from blood. V gene TRBV7-2 combines with J gene TRBJ2-3; TRBD2 aligns across 7 bases. CDR3 protein: CASSSGLVGDTQYF. CDR3 bases: TGTGCCAGCAGCTCCGGACTAGTGGGGGATACGCAGTATTTT.